These 30 T cell receptor beta chains share one sample of origin, sequenced in a study of Ad26.COV2.S vaccination and SARS-CoV-2 variants. TCRdb keeps only in-frame clones here, not all; method: immunoSEQ multiplex PCR. The table lists around 450,000 clones, roughly 87% of them singletons. As to treatment: some 19 received Ad26.COV2.S at low or high dose, single or two shots; 5 received placebo; per-sample allocation not given. Samples were taken on day 63 after the first vaccine or placebo injection. The sequencing used peripheral blood, collected in a trial of Ad26.COV2.S vaccine versus placebo. Every receptor here comes from a person aged 18-65 years who received the Ad26.COV2.S COVID-19 vaccine or a placebo.

The rearrangement joins TRBV6-5 to TRBJ1-1, with D maybe TRBD1 (5 bases). The CDR3 has 14 amino acids. V shed 6 bases and J shed 0 bases, with 11 bases lying between them. The germline CDR1 and CDR2 sequences are MNHEY and SVGAGI. CDR3 in DNA: TGTGCCAGCAGGTGGGGGGACCTGAACACTGAAGCTTTCTTT. Protein sequence: CASRWGDLNTEAFF.

This clone has a single count. The chain is built from TRBV11-2 and TRBJ1-1, with a possible D match to TRBD1 (6 bases). Germline V gene data show CDR1 as SGHAT and CDR2 as FQNNGV. V was trimmed by 4 bases and J by 1 base, leaving 7 bases between them. The CDR3 loop spans 13 amino acids. The CDR3 DNA is TGTGCCAGCAGCTCGGACAGGAACACTGAAGCTTTCTTT. It translates to CASSSDRNTEAFF.

The V gene is TRBV15, the J gene TRBJ2-2; maybe TRBD2 (6 bases). The germline gives CDR1 LNHNV, CDR2 YYDKDF (reference sequence). Trimming stripped 4 bases from V and 6 bases from J, with 18 bases between. This CDR3 spans 16 amino acids. The CDR3 sequence: CATSKAGTPSPGELFF. The CDR3 DNA follows: TGTGCCACCAGCAAAGCAGGGACTCCCAGCCCCGGGGAGCTGTTTTTT.

The J gene is TRBJ1-1, the V gene TRBV29-1, with D uncertain. This CDR3 is built from 11 residues. The germline V gene has CDR1 SQVTM and CDR2 ANQGSEA. V shed 5 bases and J shed 6 bases, with 10 bases lying between them. CDR3 nucleotide sequence: TGCAGCGTTTATAAATCCTCTGAAGCTTTCTTT. Protein: CSVYKSSEAFF. Supplemented by reference TRBV29-1 and TRBJ1-1, the full variable domain reads SAVISQKPSRDICQRGTSLTIQCQVDSQVTMMFWYRQQPGQSLTLIATANQGSEATYESGFVIDKFPISRPNLTFSTLTVSNMSPEDSSIYLCSVYKSSEAFFGQGTRLTVV.

The chain employs TRBV3-1 (or the pseudogene TRBV3-2) and TRBJ2-2; D may be TRBD1 (5 bases). The CDR3 is 14 residues long. In germline, CDR1 is LGHDT, CDR2 YNNKEL (reference sequence). Trimming pared 4 bases from V and 8 bases from J, leaving 14 bases between. CDR3 coding DNA: TGTGCCAGCAGCCCGGACACGGCCCCTGGGGAGCTGTTTTTT. Protein sequence: CASSPDTAPGELFF.

The chain carries TRBV3-1 (or the pseudogene TRBV3-2) and TRBJ2-7; D is uncertain. Trimming stripped 4 bases from V and 5 bases from J, with 12 bases between. From germline, CDR1 is LGHDT and CDR2 YNNKEL (reference sequence). The length of the CDR3 is 13 residues. The CDR3 nucleotides read TGTGCCAGCAGCCTAGGACCTACAGACGAGCAGTACTTC. The encoded protein is CASSLGPTDEQYF.

The gene calls are TRBV11-2 and TRBJ1-4, with 8 bases that match TRBD1. J lost 12 bases, V lost 0 bases, and 9 bases had no gene match. There are 15 residues in the CDR3. Germline V gene data show CDR1 as SGHAT and CDR2 as FQNNGV. This chain's CDR3 is CASSLDSGQGRELFF. CDR3 sequence (DNA): TGTGCCAGCAGCTTAGATTCCGGACAGGGAAGGGAACTGTTTTTT.

This clone was detected once. The rearrangement uses TRBV10-2 and TRBJ2-7; D perhaps matches TRBD2 (5 bases). The CDR3 runs 14 residues. V lost 3 bases and J 0 bases, leaving 9 bases between the germline ends. Germline V gene data show CDR1 as WSHSY and CDR2 as SAAADI. CDR3 sequence: CASSEPGSSYEQYF. The CDR3 nucleotides are TGCGCCAGCAGTGAACCGGGATCCTCCTACGAGCAGTACTTC.

The gene calls are TRBV3-1 (or the pseudogene TRBV3-2) and TRBJ1-1, with 7 bases lining up with TRBD1. Losses at the gene ends were 5 bases for V and 0 bases for J; bases not matched to a gene: 9. CDR3 length: 16 residues. Germline V gene sequence: CDR1 LGHDT, CDR2 YNNKEL (reference sequence). The CDR3 loop reads CASSFSTGRVNTEAFF. CDR3 nucleotide sequence: TGTGCCAGCAGCTTCTCGACAGGGAGGGTGAACACTGAAGCTTTCTTT.

The chain uses TRBV7-3 and TRBJ2-7; 8 bases align to TRBD2. Germline V lookup: CDR1 SGHTA, CDR2 FQGTGA. The CDR3 is 13 residues long. After removal of 3 bases from V and 5 bases from J, the junction contained 3 bases not matched to a gene. Written as DNA, the CDR3 is TGTGCCAGCAGCTTCGCGGGGGGAGACGAGCAGTACTTC. This gives the protein CASSFAGGDEQYF. The full variable domain, rest sourced from reference TRBV7-3 and TRBJ2-7, is GAGVSQTPSNKVTEKGKYVELRCDPISGHTALYWYRQSLGQGPEFLIYFQGTGAADDSGLPNDRFFAVRPEGSVSTLKIQRTERGDSAVYLCASSFAGGDEQYFGPGTRLTVT.

The V call is TRBV7-6, the J call TRBJ2-2, with TRBD1 identical over 8 bases. The CDR3 runs to 19 residues. The germline V gene has CDR1 SGHVS and CDR2 FNYEAQ. Unmatched junction bases numbered 20, after V lost 5 bases and J lost 6 bases. The CDR3 region has the DNA TGTGCCAGCAGCCATTTTTTAACCGGGACAGGCTCCAACGCCGGGGAGCTGTTTTTT. It encodes CASSHFLTGTGSNAGELFF.

The chain uses TRBV11-2 and TRBJ2-7; 11 nucleotides match TRBD2. The V gene's germline CDR1 is SGHAT and CDR2 FQNNGV. This CDR3 has 16 amino acids. Trimming cost V 0 bases and J 3 bases; bases outside gene matches: 4. The CDR3 sequence: CASSLDFTSGSYEQYF. CDR3 nucleotide sequence: TGTGCCAGCAGCTTAGATTTCACTAGCGGGAGCTACGAGCAGTACTTC.

This clone was observed once. The chain carries TRBV7-8 and TRBJ2-7, with 7 bases aligning to TRBD1. Germline CDR1 and CDR2: SGHVS and FQNEAQ. V shed 5 bases, J shed 3 bases, and the junction held 13 bases outside the gene matches. The CDR3 extends over 16 amino acids. In DNA, the CDR3 is TGTGCCAGCAGCCCTGGGGGTACAGGGGCTCGCTACGAGCAGTACTTC. Translated: CASSPGGTGARYEQYF. The full variable domain, completed using reference TRBV7-8 and TRBJ2-7, is GAGVSQSPRYKVAKRGQDVALRCDPISGHVSLFWYQQALGQGPEFLTYFQNEAQLDKSGLPSDRFFAERPEGSVSTLKIQRTQQEDSAVYLCASSPGGTGARYEQYFGPGTRLTVT.

A note on this clone: A read error may account for a junction end that differs from germline. This rearrangement joins TRBV6-1 to TRBJ1-1, with a possible D match to TRBD1 (6 bases). Germline V CDR1 and CDR2: MNHNS, SASEGT. The CDR3 length is 13 residues. CDR3 sequence (DNA): TGTGCCAGCGGTGACAGGTGGAACACTGAAGCTTTCTTT. It encodes CASGDRWNTEAFF.

The chain joins TRBV29-1 to TRBJ2-1; perhaps TRBD2 as D (6 bases). Germline lookup yields CDR1 SQVTM and CDR2 ANQGSEA. This CDR3 comprises 13 residues. Trimming cost V 4 bases and J 5 bases, with 12 bases left between them. The CDR3 nucleotides are TGCAGCGTTGCTAGCGTAATAGACAATGAGCAGTTCTTC. This sequence encodes CSVASVIDNEQFF.

This clone was seen a handful of times. The V gene is TRBV19, the J gene TRBJ1-2, with D maybe TRBD1 (5 bases). This CDR3 has 17 residues. The V and J ends lost 3 bases and 1 base respectively, with 18 bases between them. The germline V gene has CDR1 LNHDA and CDR2 SQIVND (reference sequence). As DNA, the CDR3 is TGTGCCAGTAGTATCATTCGGCGAGGGGATGGTAACTATGGCTACACCTTC. As protein: CASSIIRRGDGNYGYTF.

This clone appeared a few times. This chain links TRBV3-1 (or the pseudogene TRBV3-2) with TRBJ1-4, with D unclear. Per the germline V gene, CDR1 is LGHDT and CDR2 is YNNKEL (reference sequence). The CDR3 extends over 17 amino acids. Trimming removed 4 bases at V and 8 bases at J, with 23 bases between. In DNA, the CDR3 is TGTGCCAGCAGCCCCAGGCATTCATCGACAACCGGGGAAAAACTGTTTTTT. Translated: CASSPRHSSTTGEKLFF.

The chain carries TRBV27 and TRBJ2-1; 13 bases are shared with TRBD2. J gave up 5 bases and V 7 bases, and 2 bases lay outside the gene matches. CDR1 and CDR2 (germline): MNHEY, SMNVEV (reference sequence). This CDR3 comprises 14 residues. The CDR3 region has the DNA TGTGCCAGCACCGGGACTAGCGGGAACAATGAGCAGTTCTTC. Amino acid sequence: CASTGTSGNNEQFF.

The chain couples TRBV3-1 (or the pseudogene TRBV3-2) to TRBJ1-4; TRBD1 is a possible D gene (5 bases). Germline CDR1 is LGHDT and CDR2 is YNNKEL (reference sequence). The CDR3 length is 17 residues. Deletions cut 0 bases from V and 7 bases from J, with 18 bases between. The CDR3 loop reads CASSQDLRLGVGEKLFF. The CDR3 DNA is TGTGCCAGCAGCCAAGATTTGAGGCTGGGGGTCGGTGAAAAACTGTTTTTT.

Here the CDR3 reads CASSLVSGGYNSPLHF. The CDR3 coding sequence is TGCGCCAGCAGCTTGGTGAGTGGAGGCTATAATTCACCCCTCCACTTT. V gene TRBV5-1 combines with J gene TRBJ1-6; D is unclear. Trimming shortened V by 0 bases and J by 3 bases, and 10 bases separated the two germline ends. CDR3 size: 16 residues. Germline CDR1 SGHRS, CDR2 YFSETQ.

The J gene is TRBJ2-1, the V gene TRBV4-2; no definite D call. The CDR3 spans 17 residues. CDR1 LGHNA and CDR2 YNFKEQ come from the germline V gene. V shed 0 bases and J shed 0 bases, with 12 bases lying between them. The CDR3 here is CASSQDYVRASYNEQFF. The CDR3 DNA reads TGTGCCAGCAGCCAAGATTACGTCCGGGCCTCCTACAATGAGCAGTTCTTC.

The chain employs TRBV9 and TRBJ2-2; D gene uncertain. The CDR3 has 13 amino acids. Trimming cost V 6 bases and J 6 bases, with 12 bases left between them. CDR1 is SGDLS and CDR2 is YYNGEE in the germline V gene. CDR3 sequence: CASNPLGSGELFF. The CDR3 nucleotides read TGTGCCAGCAACCCTCTTGGGTCCGGGGAGCTGTTTTTT.

The rearrangement uses TRBV29-1 and TRBJ2-5; 8 bases are a match to TRBD2. Germline CDR1 reads SQVTM; CDR2 reads ANQGSEA. J was trimmed by 4 bases and V by 4 bases; bases with no gene match: 8. CDR3 length equals 14 residues. CDR3: CSVAAAGAGETQYF. For the CDR3, the DNA is TGCAGCGTTGCAGCAGCGGGGGCAGGAGAGACCCAGTACTTC.

The CDR3 DNA sequence: TGTGCCAGCAGCGTAGACCCCGGGATTGGATACGAGCAGTACTTC. Protein product: CASSVDPGIGYEQYF. The chain recombines TRBV9 with TRBJ2-7; D perhaps matches TRBD2 (5 bases). The germline gives CDR1 SGDLS, CDR2 YYNGEE. This CDR3 spans 15 amino acids. The V gene lost 0 bases and the J gene lost 4 bases, with 14 bases spanning the gap.

The rearrangement joins TRBV15 to TRBJ2-5; maybe TRBD1 (6 bases). CDR3 length: 13 residues. The germline V gene has CDR1 LNHNV and CDR2 YYDKDF (reference sequence). V lost 7 bases and J lost 3, with 12 bases in between. CDR3 DNA sequence: TGTGCCACCACTACAGGGTTGAAAGAGACCCAGTACTTC. It encodes CATTTGLKETQYF.

This chain uses TRBV25-1 with TRBJ1-1; D remains unclear. In germline, CDR1 is MGHDK, CDR2 SYGVNS. Trimming took off 3 bases at V and 11 bases at J, with 19 bases between the two ends. The CDR3 contains 14 residues. The DNA for the CDR3 is TGTGCCAGCAGTGATTATGAGGTAGTGAATGATGCTTTCTTT. This sequence encodes CASSDYEVVNDAFF.

The chain is built from TRBV7-3 and TRBJ2-1, with TRBD2 as a possible D gene (6 bases). CDR3 length: 18 residues. The germline V and J ends were trimmed by 2 bases and 6 bases, with 23 bases remaining between them. CDR1 and CDR2 (germline): SGHTA, FQGTGA. In nucleotides, the CDR3 is TGTGCCAGCAGCTTACTCGGCGGGGCCGTTTACACCGGCAATGAGCAGTTCTTC. Protein: CASSLLGGAVYTGNEQFF. Supplemented by reference TRBV7-3 and TRBJ2-1, the full variable domain reads GAGVSQTPSNKVTEKGKYVELRCDPISGHTALYWYRQSLGQGPEFLIYFQGTGAADDSGLPNDRFFAVRPEGSVSTLKIQRTERGDSAVYLCASSLLGGAVYTGNEQFFGPGTRLTVL.

This chain uses TRBV9 with TRBJ2-1; D is possibly TRBD1 (6 bases). Germline CDR1 is SGDLS and CDR2 is YYNGEE. V lost 0 bases, J lost 2 bases, and 18 bases lay in between. The CDR3 consists of 18 residues. The DNA for the CDR3 is TGTGCCAGCAGCGTAGATCCCTCAGGGGCTCAAGCCTACAATGAGCAGTTCTTC. It specifies CASSVDPSGAQAYNEQFF.

CDR3 sequence: CASRGDTDTQYF. The CDR3 DNA reads as TGTGCCAGCAGGGGGGACACAGATACGCAGTATTTT. The genes are TRBV6-5 and TRBJ2-3; D is tentatively TRBD1 or TRBD2 (5 bases each). Trimming took 6 bases from V and 2 from J, leaving 6 bases between them. The CDR3 covers 12 residues. The V gene's germline CDR1 is MNHEY and CDR2 SVGAGI.

This chain links TRBV18 with TRBJ2-2; perhaps TRBD1 as D (7 bases). V lost 6 bases and J 4 bases, leaving 27 bases between the germline ends. The CDR3 contains 19 residues. In germline, CDR1 is KGHSH, CDR2 LQKENI. DNA for the CDR3: TGTGCCAGCTCTCCGGGCCCGGCTCTGTCAGGGGGGAGCACCGGGGAGCTGTTTTTT. It is translated as CASSPGPALSGGSTGELFF.